This T cell receptor beta chain was captured in a study of blood T cells in healthy people across ages. A second 7 to 11 cycle PCR used barcoded and J-beta primers. TCRdb reanalysed the 5' RACE reads using MiXCR and keeps one entry per CDR3 protein. The sample carries about 930,000 distinct CDR3 sequences, 25% to 30% recorded once. Germline V gene lookup returns CDR1 MDHEN and CDR2 SYDVKM. The CDR3 has 12 amino acids. Trimming took off 1 base at V and 7 bases at J, with 8 bases between the two ends. This clonotype has a count of ten or more. The same data also contributed to another study, on T cells of mothers and their children. As reported in that work: Related mother-child pairs showed slightly, non-significantly higher overlap than unrelated pairs.

This receptor was identified in a woman between 40 and 55 years old in good health. The source material was blood. The rearrangement links TRBV28 to TRBJ2-7; D remains unclear. The CDR3 region has the DNA TGTGCCAGCAGTTTATATGGTAGGGAGCAGTACTTC. This gives the protein CASSLYGREQYF.